There are a few counts of the clone carrying this T cell receptor (beta chain). Its target is not known. These data come from a study of cytomegalovirus exposure and HLA in healthy donors. Notes on the study in general: An analysis that was carried out later associated fewer than 20,000 TCR beta sequences with HLA alleles at 0.05 false discovery rate. Presence/absence analyses assumed roughly uniform sequencing depth across donors. Around 160 TCR beta chains were listed as cytomegalovirus-associated.

The trim removed 7 bases at V and 1 base at J, leaving 16 bases unmatched. The germline gives CDR1 MNHEY, CDR2 SMNVEV (reference sequence). The CDR3 covers 19 residues. PCR involved 60 Vbeta and 13 Jbeta primers. TCRdb's copy holds only in-frame clones and misses some; the assay was immunoSEQ multiplex PCR. Of more than 150,000 clones listed, about 90% are singletons. This TCR was recovered from a girl under three years old in good health and CMV-seronegative. Sequencing was performed on PBMCs. The chain employs TRBV27 and TRBJ1-5; TRBD1 aligns across 10 bases. DNA of the CDR3: TGTGCCAGCAACTCTGTAGACAGGGGGCCGGGGTACAGCAATCAGCCCCAGCATTTT. This gives the protein CASNSVDRGPGYSNQPQHF.